Each of the 17 T cell receptor beta chains below was sequenced from the same sample in a study of blood T cell repertoires in COVID-19. Clones were sequenced by immunoSEQ multiplex PCR, and TCRdb holds only the in-frame ones, with some missing. There are around 99,000 clones in the sample; approximately 87% occur only once, and around a sixth lies in the top ten. The source material was peripheral blood. The receptors stem from a woman aged 60-70 years with acute or convalescent COVID-19.

V gene TRBV6-6 combines with J gene TRBJ2-1; D is possibly TRBD1 (5 bases). Germline lookup yields CDR1 MNHNY and CDR2 SVGAGI (reference sequence). CDR3 length: 15 amino acids. V was clipped by 7 bases and J by 7 bases, with 20 bases between them. This chain's CDR3 is CASTPLNAGPNEQFF. As DNA, the CDR3 is TGTGCCAGCACTCCCCTAAACGCAGGGCCTAATGAGCAGTTCTTC.

V and J are TRBV9 and TRBJ1-1; 12 bases map to TRBD1. Germline V CDR1 and CDR2: SGDLS, YYNGEE. The ends lost 2 bases at V and 4 bases at J; junction bases unmatched: 6. The CDR3 runs to 16 residues. CDR3: CASSVGTGGSGTEAFF. As DNA, the CDR3 is TGTGCCAGCAGCGTGGGGACAGGGGGCTCGGGCACTGAAGCTTTCTTT.

V gene TRBV5-1 combines with J gene TRBJ1-5; D unresolved. V dropped 4 bases and J dropped 2 bases, with 13 bases sitting between them. The germline CDR1 and CDR2 sequences are SGHRS and YFSETQ. The CDR3 extends over 15 amino acids. The chain's CDR3 is CASSPEPGGNQPQHF. The CDR3 region has the DNA TGCGCCAGCAGCCCCGAGCCGGGAGGCAATCAGCCCCAGCATTTT.

This clone was seen only a few times. This chain uses TRBV7-9 with TRBJ2-7, with D unresolved. Germline lookup yields CDR1 SEHNR and CDR2 FQNEAQ (reference sequence). The CDR3 has 12 residues. V lost 2 bases, J lost 5 bases, and 7 bases lay in between. DNA for the CDR3: TGTGCCAGCAGCTTAAGCCTGCACGAGCAGTACTTC. Amino acid sequence: CASSLSLHEQYF.

The chain has TRBV28 and TRBJ2-1; 15 nucleotides align to TRBD2. Germline values: CDR1 MDHEN, CDR2 SYDVKM. CDR3 length equals 19 residues. Trimming took 3 bases from V and 9 from J; bases not matched to a gene: 15. As DNA, the CDR3 is TGTGCCAGCAGTTTTGCCGGACTAGCGGGAGGGAGCGTCGGAGGTGAGCAGTTCTTC. It specifies CASSFAGLAGGSVGGEQFF.

The chain has TRBV18 and TRBJ2-5; 14 nucleotides align to TRBD2. The CDR3 consists of 17 residues. Germline V gene data show CDR1 as KGHSH and CDR2 as LQKENI. Losses at the gene ends were 6 bases for V and 3 bases for J; bases not matched to a gene: 9. CDR3 sequence: CASSPGTSGSGEETQYF. The CDR3 DNA follows: TGTGCCAGCTCGCCCGGGACTAGCGGGAGTGGGGAAGAGACCCAGTACTTC.

The rearrangement links TRBV2 to TRBJ2-5; D possibly corresponds to TRBD2 (6 bases). Trimming left V 6 bases short and J 2 bases short, with 10 bases between. The germline V gene encodes CDR1 SNHLY and CDR2 FYNNEI. CDR3 length equals 13 residues. The CDR3 loop reads CASRIGGQETQYF. CDR3 coding DNA: TGTGCCAGCAGAATTGGGGGGCAAGAGACCCAGTACTTC.

This chain connects TRBV6-5 to TRBJ2-2; 7 positions match TRBD1. Germline assignment: CDR1 MNHEY and CDR2 SVGAGI. The CDR3 extends over 14 amino acids. Trimming took 6 bases from V and 6 from J; bases not matched to a gene: 7. The CDR3 here is CASRKTGVPGELFF. The CDR3 nucleotides are TGTGCCAGCAGGAAAACAGGGGTCCCCGGGGAGCTGTTTTTT.

The V gene is TRBV7-9, the J gene TRBJ2-7; D may be TRBD2 (5 bases). Germline lookup yields CDR1 SEHNR and CDR2 FQNEAQ (reference sequence). The CDR3 contains 14 residues. V was trimmed by 6 bases and J by 4 bases, leaving 16 bases between them. Written as DNA, the CDR3 is TGTGCCAGCAGGGACCTTGGCGGGCCTTACGAGCAGTACTTC. It is translated as CASRDLGGPYEQYF.

The rearrangement links TRBV24-1 to TRBJ2-3; tentative D call: TRBD2 (6 bases). There are 13 residues in the CDR3. Trimming cost V 6 bases and J 4 bases, with 10 bases left between them. Per germline, CDR1 KGHDR and CDR2 SFDVKD. Here the CDR3 DNA reads TGTGCCACCAGTCGCAGGGAGGCAGATACGCAGTATTTT. It yields the protein CATSRREADTQYF.

The chain uses TRBV10-3 and TRBJ2-1, with 7 bases fitting TRBD1. The V gene's germline CDR1 is ENHRY and CDR2 SYGVKD. The CDR3 contains 14 residues. After removal of 9 bases from V and 3 bases from J, the junction contained 8 bases not matched to a gene. The CDR3 sequence: CAIAGTDHYNEQFF. Written as DNA, the CDR3 is TGTGCCATTGCCGGGACAGATCACTACAATGAGCAGTTCTTC.

The chain carries TRBV5-5 and TRBJ1-5; D unclear. Germline CDR1 reads SGHKS; CDR2 reads YYEKEE (reference sequence). This CDR3 is built from 13 residues. V was shortened by 0 bases and J by 4 bases, with 5 bases between the two germline ends. Written as DNA, the CDR3 is TGTGCCAGCAGCTTGGAGACAAATCAGCCCCAGCATTTT. Its protein product is CASSLETNQPQHF.

The chain uses TRBV24-1 and TRBJ1-5; D remains unclear. V was shortened by 4 bases and J by 0 bases, with 12 bases between the two germline ends. Germline CDR1 and CDR2: KGHDR and SFDVKD. CDR3 length: 16 amino acids. The CDR3 sequence is CATSESGRNSNQPQHF. The CDR3 region has the DNA TGTGCCACCAGTGAGTCCGGGAGAAATAGCAATCAGCCCCAGCATTTT.

J is TRBJ2-7 and V is TRBV12-3 or TRBV12-4, with TRBD2 identical over 7 bases. V lost 6 bases and J lost 2; bases outside the gene matches: 4. The CDR3 has 13 amino acids. In DNA form, the CDR3 reads TGTGCCAGCAGCCCGGGGACTACCTACGAGCAGTACTTC. The encoded protein is CASSPGTTYEQYF.

CDR3 loop: CASTLSSGNTIYF. The CDR3 DNA is TGCGCCAGCACTTTGTCCTCCGGAAACACCATATATTTT. The rearrangement uses TRBV10-2 and TRBJ1-3; no definite D call. CDR1 is WSHSY and CDR2 is SAAADI in the germline V gene. The CDR3 is 13 amino acids. The V end was cut by 7 bases, the J end by 4 bases, with 11 bases between.

In DNA form, the CDR3 reads TGTGCCAGCAGTGAACGGACAGGGGCGAACTATGGCTACACCTTC. Its translation is CASSERTGANYGYTF. This chain joins TRBV2 and TRBJ1-2; TRBD1 matches 9 bases. With 2 bases clipped from V and 2 bases from J, the junction kept 3 bases outside the gene matches. There are 15 residues in the CDR3. Germline V lookup: CDR1 SNHLY, CDR2 FYNNEI. Full variable domain (remainder filled in from reference TRBV2 and TRBJ1-2): EPEVTQTPSHQVTQMGQEVILRCVPISNHLYFYWYRQILGQKVEFLVSFYNNEISEKSEIFDDQFSVERPDGSNFTLKIRSTKLEDSAMYFCASSERTGANYGYTFGSGTRLTVV.

The rearrangement joins TRBV19 to TRBJ1-5; D may be TRBD1 (6 bases). The CDR3 sequence is 13 residues long. Germline V gene sequence: CDR1 LNHDA, CDR2 SQIVND (reference sequence). V lost 7 bases and J 4 bases, leaving 11 bases between the germline ends. The CDR3 loop is CASTMRGNQPQHF. CDR3 DNA: TGTGCCAGTACCATGAGGGGGAATCAGCCCCAGCATTTT.